Listed below are T cell receptor beta chains from one sample, sequenced in a study of human T cells and chemical hapten exposure. TCRdb called the RACE reads again in MiXCR, with one record for every CDR3 protein. The sample contains 250,000 or so distinct CDR3 sequences, about 7.7% of which appear only once. The sequences come from whole blood, collected in connection with sensitization to the hapten diphenylcyclopropenone (DPC). The origin of the receptors is a man younger than 35 with alopecia areata. Some clones in this sample may be carry-over from other donors' samples. CDR3s leave out the opening cysteine and the closing phenylalanine or tryptophan. The order of the fields is V gene, J gene, CDR3 protein.

TRBV6-2/TRBV6-3	TRBJ1-1	ASSYGQLMNTEAF
TRBV5-1	TRBJ1-1	ASSPGQSNSF
TRBV5-4	TRBJ2-2	ASRVAGGNTGELF
TRBV2	TRBJ2-5	ASRPSGGGGQETQY
TRBV12-3/TRBV12-4	TRBJ1-6	ASRRQGNSPLH
TRBV7-6	TRBJ2-1	ASSPRWGRYNEQF
TRBV20-1	TRBJ2-7	SAGGTSYEQY
TRBV10-2	TRBJ2-3	ASSDRGRGTDTQY
TRBV5-1	TRBJ2-5	ASSFHTGTEETQY
TRBV20-1	TRBJ2-1	SARGLERYNEQF
TRBV4-3	TRBJ1-1	ASRAGQQNTEAF
TRBV4-3	TRBJ1-2	ASSQDPTGNVYGYT
TRBV12-3/TRBV12-4	TRBJ2-7	ASSSDPGLAYEQY
TRBV7-3	TRBJ1-2	ASSFSRDRPEGYT
TRBV5-1	TRBJ2-2	ASSLDRAVDTGELF
TRBV15	TRBJ1-5	ATSRSQQKFSNQPQH
TRBV24-1	TRBJ2-3	ATSDRGPGDTQY
TRBV9	TRBJ2-1	ASKEWTALGEQF
TRBV7-8	TRBJ1-1	ASSLVAGLTEAF
TRBV7-9	TRBJ2-1	ASSLAMRLGSYNEQF
TRBV5-1	TRBJ1-4	ASSFGQAANEKLF
TRBV5-1	TRBJ2-1	ASSLVPGNHNEQF
TRBV5-1	TRBJ2-2	ASSLVGNFAGELF
TRBV7-9	TRBJ2-2	ASSFGSTENTGELF
TRBV5-1	TRBJ2-3	ASSLERGGPDTQY
TRBV6-5	TRBJ2-2	ASSYWASTGELF
TRBV4-3	TRBJ2-2	ASSQDWGLRSWSGELF
TRBV9	TRBJ1-4	ASSVDAWTGDEKLF
TRBV5-1	TRBJ1-1	ASSLVSGRATEAF
TRBV28	TRBJ2-7	ASTPGVNSYEQY
TRBV20-1	TRBJ1-6	SARNTGGNYNSPLH
TRBV28	TRBJ2-5	AKKGQRQETQY
TRBV20-1	TRBJ2-7	SARHGYEQY
TRBV12-3/TRBV12-4	TRBJ1-1	ASTPDRDEAF
TRBV6-2/TRBV6-3	TRBJ2-4	ASSYLRGPKNIQY
TRBV25-1	TRBJ2-5	ASSDDGTGGETQY
TRBV27	TRBJ2-5	ASSPLRLAETQY
TRBV20-1	TRBJ1-1	SASETGEERTEAF
TRBV12-3/TRBV12-4	TRBJ1-1	ASSWDRVKEGTEAF
TRBV29-1	TRBJ2-6	SVEVSGANVLT
TRBV4-3	-	ASSQASAGGTDTQH
TRBV11-2	TRBJ2-1	ASSFRLAGASEQF
TRBV12-3/TRBV12-4	TRBJ2-7	ASSSERGYEQY
TRBV20-1	TRBJ2-7	SANGQGGTYEQY
TRBV3-1	TRBJ1-1	ASSPTGGGTEAF
TRBV9	TRBJ2-5	ASSVGGTPPEDQY
TRBV7-9	TRBJ1-4	ASSLVQGDEKLF
TRBV11-2	TRBJ2-5	ASSSSPGLQETQY
TRBV2	TRBJ2-7	ASGASYEQY
TRBV5-4	TRBJ2-3	ASSLAPGQGASDTQY
TRBV10-3	TRBJ2-1	AIRTPSLEHF
TRBV6-5	TRBJ1-4	ASSYRNKDSTNEKLF
TRBV7-2	TRBJ2-5	ASSRSTSGETQY
TRBV28	TRBJ1-5	ASSSISRGEQPQH
TRBV7-8	TRBJ2-3	ASSRSGGNHAQY
TRBV6-5	TRBJ2-3	ASSYSRQGAQHTQY
TRBV28	TRBJ1-1	ASIGIVDRGPRRAF